Each of the 19 T cell receptor beta chains below was sequenced from the same sample in a study of OX40 agonist ivuxolimab in advanced cancers. Sequencing was performed with immunoSEQ multiplex PCR; in TCRdb, only in-frame clones are kept and a portion is missing. The table includes 50,000 to 70,000 clones, around nine tenths detected once. The source material was CD4+ or CD8+ T cells sorted from blood, sampled in a trial of the OX40 agonist ivuxolimab. The receptors originated from an adult with an advanced solid tumor such as melanoma, head and neck, liver or kidney cancer.

V is TRBV29-1 and J is TRBJ2-2, with TRBD1 matching over 9 bases. CDR1 and CDR2 (germline): SQVTM, ANQGSEA. The V segment lost 7 bases and the J segment 5 bases; nucleotides outside the gene matches: 2. The length of the CDR3 is 12 residues. The CDR3 sequence is CSGGQGTGELFF. As DNA, the CDR3 is TGCAGCGGTGGACAGGGGACCGGGGAGCTGTTTTTT.

The chain has TRBV19 and TRBJ2-1, with 13 bases fitting TRBD2. With 2 bases clipped from V and 9 bases from J, the junction kept 4 bases outside the gene matches. CDR3 size: 15 residues. Germline-derived CDR1 and CDR2 are LNHDA and SQIVND (reference sequence). This chain's CDR3 is CASSIRLAGGGEQFF. The CDR3 DNA reads as TGTGCCAGTAGTATAAGACTAGCGGGGGGAGGTGAGCAGTTCTTC.

V is TRBV6-5 and J is TRBJ1-1, with 7 bases identical to TRBD1. This CDR3 spans 11 amino acids. The V gene end was trimmed by 5 bases and the J gene end by 9 bases; junction bases not matched to a gene: 3. Germline CDR1 reads MNHEY; CDR2 reads SVGAGI. For the CDR3, the DNA is TGTGCCAGCAGTACAGGGGTTCAAGCTTTCTTT. Encoded protein: CASSTGVQAFF.

This clone has only one observation. The chain employs TRBV5-1 and TRBJ1-1, with D maybe TRBD1 (5 bases). Trimming stripped 4 bases from V and 7 bases from J, with 14 bases between. Germline values: CDR1 SGHRS, CDR2 YFSETQ. This CDR3 spans 13 amino acids. The CDR3 reads CASSPRQGFEAFF. The CDR3 nucleotides are TGCGCCAGCAGCCCGAGGCAGGGTTTTGAAGCTTTCTTT.

This chain links TRBV2 with TRBJ1-5, with a possible D match to TRBD1 (6 bases). The length of the CDR3 is 14 residues. The V end was cut by 6 bases, the J end by 4 bases, with 13 bases between. Germline CDR1 and CDR2: SNHLY and FYNNEI. The CDR3 loop reads CASRVDSLNQPQHF. The CDR3 coding sequence is TGTGCCAGCAGGGTGGACAGCCTTAATCAGCCCCAGCATTTT.

The chain carries TRBV6-5 and TRBJ1-3; D gene unclear. The CDR3 contains 13 residues. Germline assignment: CDR1 MNHEY and CDR2 SVGAGI. Trimming removed 6 bases from V and 4 bases from J, with 10 bases in between. The CDR3 nucleotides read TGTGCCAGCAGGTCCACGGGAGGAAACACCATATATTTT. Its protein is CASRSTGGNTIYF.

The rearrangement links TRBV7-9 to TRBJ2-1; the D call may be TRBD1 or TRBD2 (6 bases each). CDR1 is SEHNR and CDR2 is FQNEAQ in the germline V gene (reference sequence). V lost 5 bases, J lost 15 bases, and 20 bases lay in between. This CDR3 is 13 amino acids long. The CDR3: CASSLFGGDPAFF. DNA for the CDR3: TGTGCCAGCAGCCTATTCGGGGGCGACCCCGCGTTCTTC. The whole variable domain, remainder taken from reference TRBV7-9 and TRBJ2-1, is DTGVSQNPRHKITKRGQNVTFRCDPISEHNRLYWYRQTLGQGPEFLTYFQNEAQLEKSRLLSDRFSAERPKGSFSTLEIQRTEQGDSAMYLCASSLFGGDPAFFGPGTRLTVL.

This chain joins TRBV21-1 and TRBJ1-5; the table calls TRBD1, which could not be checked here. TRBV21-1 is given as a pseudogene. The CDR3 is 19 residues long. CDR3 residues: CASSKWGPRVRLSNQPQHF. Here the CDR3 DNA reads TGTGCCAGCAGCAAATGGGGCCCACGGGTTAGACTTAGCAATCAGCCCCAGCATTTT.

This chain uses TRBV5-4 with TRBJ2-7, with 7 bases identical to TRBD1. The CDR3 spans 15 residues. Germline lookup yields CDR1 SGHNT and CDR2 YYREEE (reference sequence). The V gene end was trimmed by 4 bases and the J gene end by 2 bases; junction bases not matched to a gene: 9. This CDR3 reads CASSGNLGQAYEQYF. The CDR3 region has the DNA TGTGCCAGCAGCGGCAACTTAGGACAGGCCTACGAGCAGTACTTC.

The chain joins TRBV15 to TRBJ2-5; D unresolved. Matching the DNA end better, TRBJ2-7 makes the J call doubtful. Germline CDR1 and CDR2: LNHNV and YYDKDF (reference sequence). The CDR3 is 13 residues long. CDR3 sequence (DNA): TGTGCCACCAGCAGAGGCAGACCCTACGAGCAGTACTTC. Translated: CATSRGRPYEQYF.

This sequence joins TRBV7-3 and TRBJ2-1; 12 nucleotides line up with TRBD1. The length of the CDR3 is 16 residues. Germline V gene data show CDR1 as SGHTA and CDR2 as FQGTGA. The J segment lost 7 bases and the V segment lost 1 base, leaving 5 bases of the junction unmatched. This CDR3 is CASSLMGTGGGNEQFF. The CDR3 DNA sequence: TGTGCCAGCAGCTTAATGGGGACAGGGGGCGGGAATGAGCAGTTCTTC.

The chain has TRBV2 and TRBJ2-3, with D unclear. Germline V lookup: CDR1 SNHLY, CDR2 FYNNEI. With 9 bases removed from V and 6 bases from J, the gap between germline ends came to 4 bases. The CDR3 covers 9 residues. The CDR3 bases are TGTGCCAGGGGGGATACGCAGTATTTT. Its translation: CARGDTQYF.

This clone showed up just a few times. The V call is TRBV18, the J call TRBJ2-7, with 11 bases fitting TRBD2. J gave up 7 bases and V 6 bases, and 14 bases lay outside the gene matches. The CDR3 consists of 16 residues. Germline-derived CDR1 and CDR2 are KGHSH and LQKENI. The chain's CDR3 is CASSNELLAGVREQYF. Written as DNA, the CDR3 is TGTGCCAGCTCGAACGAGCTACTAGCGGGAGTGCGGGAGCAGTACTTC.

V and J are TRBV7-3 and TRBJ2-2, with 8 bases identical to TRBD1. Looked up from germline, CDR1 is SGHTA and CDR2 is FQGTGA. V lost 2 bases to trimming and J lost 7 bases; unmatched junction nucleotides: 6. This CDR3 region has 15 residues. The CDR3 nucleotides are TGTGCCAGCAGCTTATGGTCAGGGGGCGGCGGGGAGCTGTTTTTT. Its protein is CASSLWSGGGGELFF.

This clone was seen only a few times. The J gene is TRBJ2-2, the V gene TRBV18; no clear D gene. With 3 bases removed from V and 9 bases from J, the gap between germline ends came to 8 bases. The CDR3 is 12 amino acids. Germline loops: CDR1 KGHSH, CDR2 LQKENI. Written as DNA, the CDR3 is TGTGCCAGCTCACCCCCCAGTAGGGAGCTGTTTTTT. As protein: CASSPPSRELFF.

J is TRBJ2-7 and V is TRBV13; 9 bases map to TRBD2. The CDR3 contains 16 residues. Unmatched junction bases numbered 17, after V lost 4 bases and J lost 10 bases. CDR1 and CDR2 from the germline V gene are PRHDT and FYEKMQ (reference sequence). DNA of the CDR3: TGTGCCAGCAGCTCCACCGGGTGGCTAGCGGGATACGGCCAGTACTTC. Translation: CASSSTGWLAGYGQYF.

This chain uses TRBV19 with TRBJ2-5; 13 bases are a match to TRBD2. V lost 4 bases, J lost 5 bases, and 4 bases stayed unmatched. Germline lookup yields CDR1 LNHDA and CDR2 SQIVND (reference sequence). This CDR3 is built from 15 residues. This chain's CDR3 is CASSRTSGSVETQYF. The DNA for the CDR3 is TGTGCCAGTAGTAGGACTAGCGGGAGTGTTGAGACCCAGTACTTC.

V is TRBV7-3 and J is TRBJ2-3; TRBD2 aligns across 8 bases. Germline CDR1 and CDR2: SGHTA and FQGTGA. The CDR3 extends over 14 amino acids. J was trimmed by 4 bases and V by 5 bases; bases with no gene match: 5. For the CDR3, the DNA is TGTGCCAGCAGCCCGGGACTAGGCGCAGATACGCAGTATTTT. It is translated as CASSPGLGADTQYF.

The sample holds a few counts of this clone. CDR3 amino acids: CASNPTDPMNTEAFF. For the CDR3, the DNA is TGTGCCAGTAACCCGACAGATCCGATGAACACTGAAGCTTTCTTT. V and J are TRBV19 and TRBJ1-1; D may be TRBD1 (5 bases). Trimming stripped 7 bases from V and 0 bases from J, with 15 bases between. CDR1 LNHDA and CDR2 SQIVND come from the germline V gene (reference sequence). The CDR3 is 15 residues long.